This TCR beta chain was observed in a study of T cells in Graves' hyperthyroidism and ophthalmopathy. RNA transcripts gave rise to amplified TCR beta CDR3 regions. HTBI primers were employed in a first-round RT-PCR of the TCR CDR3. TCRdb independently ran MiXCR on the multiplex PCR reads; one entry per CDR3 protein. The table has around 600,000 distinct CDR3 sequences, about 14% seen once; the top ten hold around an eighth. This clonotype was found many times. Its antigen is undetermined. Study observations and caveats: Blood held most thyroid clonotypes expanded above 0.001 frequency.

The CDR3 extends over 15 amino acids. Trimming left V 2 bases short and J 2 bases short, with 11 bases between. The germline V gene encodes CDR1 LNHNV and CDR2 YYDKDF (reference sequence). The TCR originated in a woman in her forties or fifties with Graves' ophthalmopathy. Material for sequencing was blood. The J gene is TRBJ2-3, the V gene TRBV15; D is ambiguous. CDR3 DNA: TGTGCCACCAGCAGATCCAGGATACTCACAGATACGCAGTATTTT. This codes for CATSRSRILTDTQYF.